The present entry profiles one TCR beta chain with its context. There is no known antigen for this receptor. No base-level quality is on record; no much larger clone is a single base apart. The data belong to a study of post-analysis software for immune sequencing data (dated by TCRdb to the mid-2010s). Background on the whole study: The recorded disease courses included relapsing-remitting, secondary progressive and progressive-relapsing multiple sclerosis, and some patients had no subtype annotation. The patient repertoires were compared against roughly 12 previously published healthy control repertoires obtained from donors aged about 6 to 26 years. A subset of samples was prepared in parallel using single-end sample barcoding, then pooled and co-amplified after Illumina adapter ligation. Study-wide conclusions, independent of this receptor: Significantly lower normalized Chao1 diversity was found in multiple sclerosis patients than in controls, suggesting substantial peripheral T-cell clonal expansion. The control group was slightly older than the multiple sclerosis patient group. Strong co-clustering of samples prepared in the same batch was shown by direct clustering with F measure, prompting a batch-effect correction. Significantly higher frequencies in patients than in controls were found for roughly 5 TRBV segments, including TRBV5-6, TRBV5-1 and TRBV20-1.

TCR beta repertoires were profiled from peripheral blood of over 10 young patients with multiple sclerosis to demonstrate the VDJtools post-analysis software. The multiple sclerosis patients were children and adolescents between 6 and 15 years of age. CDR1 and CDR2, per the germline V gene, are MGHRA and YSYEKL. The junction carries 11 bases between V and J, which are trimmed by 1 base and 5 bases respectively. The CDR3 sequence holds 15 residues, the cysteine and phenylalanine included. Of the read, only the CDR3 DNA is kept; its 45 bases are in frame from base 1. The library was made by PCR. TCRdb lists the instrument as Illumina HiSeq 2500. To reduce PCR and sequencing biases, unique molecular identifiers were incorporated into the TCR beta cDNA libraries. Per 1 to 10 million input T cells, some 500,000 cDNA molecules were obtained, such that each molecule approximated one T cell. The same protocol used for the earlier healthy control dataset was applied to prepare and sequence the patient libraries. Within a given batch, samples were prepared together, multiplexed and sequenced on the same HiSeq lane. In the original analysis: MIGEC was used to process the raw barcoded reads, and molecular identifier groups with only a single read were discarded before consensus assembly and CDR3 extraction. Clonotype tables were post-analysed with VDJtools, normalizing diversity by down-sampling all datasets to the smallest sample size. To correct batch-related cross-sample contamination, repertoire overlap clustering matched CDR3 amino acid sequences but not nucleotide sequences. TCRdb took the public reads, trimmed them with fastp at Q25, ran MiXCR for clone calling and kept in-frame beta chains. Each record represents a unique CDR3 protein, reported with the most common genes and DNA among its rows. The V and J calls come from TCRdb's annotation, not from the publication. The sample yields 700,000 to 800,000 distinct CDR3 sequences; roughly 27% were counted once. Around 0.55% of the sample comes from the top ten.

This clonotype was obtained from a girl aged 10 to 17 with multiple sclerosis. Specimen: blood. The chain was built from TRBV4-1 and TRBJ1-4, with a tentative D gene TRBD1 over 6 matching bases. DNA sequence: TGCGCCAGCAGCCAAGTTGGGGGGCCGAATGAAAAACTGTTTTTT. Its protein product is CASSQVGGPNEKLFF.